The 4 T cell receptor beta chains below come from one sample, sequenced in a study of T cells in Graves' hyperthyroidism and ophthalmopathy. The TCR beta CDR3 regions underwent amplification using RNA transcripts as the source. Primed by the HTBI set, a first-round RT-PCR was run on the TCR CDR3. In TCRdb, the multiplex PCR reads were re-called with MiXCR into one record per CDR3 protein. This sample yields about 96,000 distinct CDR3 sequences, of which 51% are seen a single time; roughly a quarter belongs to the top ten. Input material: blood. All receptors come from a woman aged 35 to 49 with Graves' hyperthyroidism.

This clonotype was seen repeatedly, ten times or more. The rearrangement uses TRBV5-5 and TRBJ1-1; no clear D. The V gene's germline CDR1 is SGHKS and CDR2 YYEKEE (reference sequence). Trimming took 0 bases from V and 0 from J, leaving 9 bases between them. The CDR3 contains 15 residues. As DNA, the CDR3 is TGTGCCAGCAGCTTGGATTGGGATGTGAACACTGAAGCTTTCTTT. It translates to CASSLDWDVNTEAFF. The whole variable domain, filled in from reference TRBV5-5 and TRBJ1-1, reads DAGVTQSPTHLIKTRGQQVTLRCSPISGHKSVSWYQQVLGQGPQFIFQYYEKEERGRGNFPDRFSARQFPNYSSELNVNALLLGDSALYLCASSLDWDVNTEAFFGQGTRLTVV.

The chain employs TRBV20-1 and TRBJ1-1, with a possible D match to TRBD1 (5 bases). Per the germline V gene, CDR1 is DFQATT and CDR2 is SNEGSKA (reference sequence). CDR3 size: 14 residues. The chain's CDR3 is CNSRLAGPNTEAFF. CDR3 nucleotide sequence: TGCAATTCCCGGCTGGCAGGGCCGAACACTGAAGCTTTCTTT.

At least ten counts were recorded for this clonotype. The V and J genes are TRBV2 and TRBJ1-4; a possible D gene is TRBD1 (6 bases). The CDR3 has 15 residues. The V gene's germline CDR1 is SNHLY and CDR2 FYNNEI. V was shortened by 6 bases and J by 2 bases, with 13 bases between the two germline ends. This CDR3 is CASRQGLWTNEKLFF. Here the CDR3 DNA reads TGTGCCAGCAGACAGGGATTATGGACTAATGAAAAACTGTTTTTT. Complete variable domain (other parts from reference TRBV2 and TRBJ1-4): EPEVTQTPSHQVTQMGQEVILRCVPISNHLYFYWYRQILGQKVEFLVSFYNNEISEKSEIFDDQFSVERPDGSNFTLKIRSTKLEDSAMYFCASRQGLWTNEKLFFGSGTQLSVL.

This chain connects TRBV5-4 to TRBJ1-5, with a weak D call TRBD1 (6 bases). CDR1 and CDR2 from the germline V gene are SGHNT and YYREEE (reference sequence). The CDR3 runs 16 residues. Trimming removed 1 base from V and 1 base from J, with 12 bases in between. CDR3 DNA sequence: TGTGCCAGCAGCTTGAGGCAGGGGCTCAGCAATCAGCCCCAGCATTTT. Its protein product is CASSLRQGLSNQPQHF.